Listed below are T cell receptor beta chains from one sample, sequenced in a study of blood T cell repertoires in COVID-19. TCRdb's table, derived via immunoSEQ multiplex PCR, lists solely in-frame clones and lacks some. This repertoire shows about 220,000 clones, 82% found once; its top ten account for 3.6%. The sample comprised peripheral blood. These TCRs come from a woman aged 80 or older with acute or convalescent COVID-19. Each CDR3 is given with its conserved first and last residue.

V gene,CDR3 protein
TRBV28,CASSLQGGAFF
TRBV11-3,CASSETGFSYNSPLHF
TRBV2,CASTGGTAHNSPLHF
TRBV7-2,CASSLLDRANTGELFF
TRBV12-3/TRBV12-4,CASGGYAKNIQYF
TRBV19,CASSTVARQGPSQHF
TRBV2,CASSVVDRGLGSEAFF
TRBV9,CASSVGAGITDTQYF
TRBV4-2,CASSQERGTIYGYTF
TRBV4-3,CASSQVSGGYSGNTIYF
TRBV28,CASSRGNYGYTF
TRBV6-1,CASSEEGSSYNSPLHF
TRBV19,CASSTSRTGGDHNEQFF
TRBV14,CASSQEHRGSSPLHF
TRBV10-3,CAISPDAGGTEAFF
TRBV7-9,CASSSPPGHKETQYF
TRBV19,CASSIGGGAGNEKLFF
TRBV5-1,CASSLAPGQGTDTQYF
TRBV4-3,CASSQALTSGGDNEQFF
TRBV24-1,CATSSSGRQGPYNEQFF
TRBV19,CASSSDREEEKLFF
TRBV20-1,CSASLGQAYGYTF
TRBV2,CASSEDLGGGRGNQPQHF
TRBV27,CASSLSGGFEQYF
TRBV5-1,CASSLEGAGELFF
TRBV4-1,CASSQGQGSSGQPQHF
TRBV9,CASSVPIRGTSGYNEQFF
TRBV13,CASSLGLDRGTEAFF
TRBV30,CAWSQESSYNSPLHF
TRBV7-3,CASSLEAGGPWYTQYF
TRBV19,CASTTTGLTESFF
TRBV6-2/TRBV6-3,CASSYGQGSMNTEAFF
TRBV9,CASSVTPSTDTQYF
TRBV28,CASSLTSGEQFF
TRBV19,CASTVQGISGGSGELFF
TRBV9,CASSVEALTNYGYTF
TRBV10-3,CAISEPGQGASGANVLTF
TRBV19,CASSIGTDSGEQFF
TRBV7-6,CASSLDRGDEQFF
TRBV27,CASSSDSGRNEKLFF
TRBV12-3/TRBV12-4,CASTPVVGNTIYF
TRBV12-3/TRBV12-4,CASSLRGAYEQYF
TRBV6-5,CASSSPGSYSPLHF
TRBV3-1/TRBV3-2,CASSHRSWNTEAFF
TRBV6-6,CASTGQGTSNYGYTF
TRBV6-2/TRBV6-3,CASSYPTGGLNTEAFF
TRBV4-1,CASSQDLGQGAAGNQPQHF
TRBV7-2,CASSPRGAQWGTEAFF